Presented here are 30 T cell receptor beta chains from one specimen sequenced in a study of monozygotic twins with cystic fibrosis. Assay: immunoSEQ multiplex PCR; the TCRdb copy retains only in-frame clones and omits some. The sample yields approximately 10,000 clones, approximately 99.4% seen once. The specimen was blood. These receptors were taken from a man aged 18 to 30 with cystic fibrosis.

The chain links TRBV27 to TRBJ2-7; 8 positions match TRBD2. The germline CDR1 and CDR2 sequences are MNHEY and SMNVEV (reference sequence). The CDR3 contains 16 residues. V lost 6 bases, J lost 0 bases, and 10 bases stayed unmatched. The CDR3 region is CASRGLRSGGSYEQYF. The CDR3 nucleotides read TGTGCCAGCAGGGGACTAAGGAGCGGGGGCTCCTACGAGCAGTACTTC.

The chain recombines TRBV9 with TRBJ1-2; D may be TRBD1 (5 bases). Per germline, CDR1 SGDLS and CDR2 YYNGEE. Trimming stripped 3 bases from V and 4 bases from J, with 13 bases between. The CDR3 has 14 amino acids. The DNA of the CDR3 is TGTGCCAGCAGCGGGGGACTCCAGGCCTATGGCTACACCTTC. Protein sequence: CASSGGLQAYGYTF. Combining the CDR3 with reference TRBV9 and TRBJ1-2 gives the whole variable domain DSGVTQTPKHLITATGQRVTLRCSPRSGDLSVYWYQQSLDQGLQFLIQYYNGEERAKGNILERFSAQQFPDLHSELNLSSLELGDSALYFCASSGGLQAYGYTFGSGTRLTVV.

The chain is built from TRBV10-3 and TRBJ2-7, with D perhaps matching TRBD2 (6 bases). CDR3 length: 14 residues. Trimming removed 6 bases from V and 4 bases from J, with 16 bases in between. Germline CDR1 is ENHRY and CDR2 is SYGVKD. The DNA of the CDR3 is TGTGCCATCAGGGGGGGAATCTCCGAGTACGAGCAGTACTTC. Translation gives CAIRGGISEYEQYF.

The chain's CDR3 is CASSSRGRGAGTQYF. The CDR3 DNA follows: TGTGCCAGCAGTTCTCGCGGGCGGGGCGCCGGTACGCAGTATTTT. This rearrangement joins TRBV6-5 to TRBJ2-3; a weak D match, TRBD2 (6 bases). The CDR3 extends over 15 amino acids. Looked up from germline, CDR1 is MNHEY and CDR2 is SVGAGI. Trimming took 4 bases from V and 8 from J, leaving 19 bases between them.

This chain uses TRBV9 with TRBJ2-3; perhaps TRBD2 as D (6 bases). The germline V gene encodes CDR1 SGDLS and CDR2 YYNGEE. V gave up 4 bases and J gave up 0 bases, with 9 bases separating them. The CDR3 length is 14 residues. The CDR3 reads CASSPTSSTDTQYF. As DNA, the CDR3 is TGTGCCAGCAGCCCGACTAGTAGCACAGATACGCAGTATTTT.

The J gene is TRBJ1-2, the V gene TRBV2; D is uncertain. V was trimmed by 7 bases and J by 4 bases, leaving 13 bases between them. Germline CDR1 and CDR2: SNHLY and FYNNEI. CDR3 length equals 13 residues. Written as DNA, the CDR3 is TGTGCCAGCATCCCGGGCAGCTCCTATGGCTACACCTTC. Amino acids: CASIPGSSYGYTF.

The rearrangement joins TRBV25-1 to TRBJ1-3; no firm D call. The germline V gene has CDR1 MGHDK and CDR2 SYGVNS. This CDR3 spans 14 amino acids. V lost 2 bases and J 2 bases, leaving 7 bases between the germline ends. The CDR3 DNA reads TGTGCCAGCAGTGAAACCAGTACTGGAAACACCATATATTTT. Protein sequence: CASSETSTGNTIYF.

This chain links TRBV6-5 with TRBJ2-7; 7 bases are shared with TRBD2. Looked up from germline, CDR1 is MNHEY and CDR2 is SVGAGI. Losses at the gene ends were 6 bases for V and 6 bases for J; bases not matched to a gene: 8. The CDR3 loop spans 13 amino acids. CDR3 protein: CASRPGGRGEQYF. CDR3 DNA sequence: TGTGCCAGCAGGCCCGGGGGGAGAGGCGAGCAGTACTTC.

This chain uses TRBV7-9 with TRBJ1-3, with D perhaps matching TRBD1 (5 bases). Trimming stripped 0 bases from V and 0 bases from J, with 18 bases between. Germline values: CDR1 SEHNR, CDR2 FQNEAQ (reference sequence). CDR3 length: 19 residues. CDR3 coding DNA: TGTGCCAGCAGCTTAGCGCGGGACCCTCAGAGGGACTCTGGAAACACCATATATTTT. It specifies CASSLARDPQRDSGNTIYF.

CDR3 region: CASSEGRGGNQPQHF. The CDR3 DNA reads TGTGCCAGCAGTGAGGGCAGGGGCGGGAATCAGCCCCAGCATTTT. V gene TRBV6-1 combines with J gene TRBJ1-5, with D maybe TRBD1 (6 bases). Germline values: CDR1 MNHNS, CDR2 SASEGT. This CDR3 is built from 15 residues. V shed 3 bases and J shed 4 bases, with 13 bases lying between them.

The chain has TRBV5-1 and TRBJ2-1; the D is unclear. The CDR3 runs to 12 residues. From germline, CDR1 is SGHRS and CDR2 YFSETQ. V was pared by 4 bases and J by 9 bases, with 11 bases between. The CDR3 sequence is CASSLNTGEQFF. As DNA, the CDR3 is TGCGCCAGCAGCCTAAACACGGGTGAGCAGTTCTTC.

The J gene is TRBJ2-5, the V gene TRBV27; D is possibly TRBD1 (7 bases). Trimming cost V 6 bases and J 5 bases, with 13 bases left between them. Germline V gives CDR1 MNHEY, CDR2 SMNVEV (reference sequence). The CDR3 totals 13 residues. The CDR3 is CASRGGRGETQYF. The CDR3 DNA is TGTGCCAGCAGGGGGGGCAGGGGGGAGACCCAGTACTTC.

The chain couples TRBV19 to TRBJ1-1, with a possible D match to TRBD1 (5 bases). CDR1 LNHDA and CDR2 SQIVND come from the germline V gene (reference sequence). The CDR3 has 15 residues. V was cut by 2 bases and J by 5 bases, with 15 bases left in between. The CDR3 region has the DNA TGTGCCAGTAGTATACCCACGAGGGGTTTAACTGAAGCTTTCTTT. It specifies CASSIPTRGLTEAFF.

The chain employs TRBV28 and TRBJ1-5, with D unresolved. Looked up from germline, CDR1 is MDHEN and CDR2 is SYDVKM. With 5 bases removed from V and 2 bases from J, the gap between germline ends came to 10 bases. CDR3 length: 14 amino acids. The CDR3 is CASSPWGGNQPQHF. DNA of the CDR3: TGTGCCAGCAGTCCCTGGGGTGGCAATCAGCCCCAGCATTTT.

The count of this clone is one. V gene TRBV11-2 combines with J gene TRBJ2-3; 12 positions match TRBD2. Looked up from germline, CDR1 is SGHAT and CDR2 is FQNNGV. V gave up 6 bases and J gave up 6 bases; unmatched junction bases: 4. The CDR3 is 14 residues long. This chain's CDR3 is CASSSSGGADTQYF. CDR3 DNA: TGTGCCAGCAGTTCTAGCGGGGGGGCTGATACGCAGTATTTT.

This chain links TRBV9 with TRBJ1-2, with a possible D match to TRBD1 (5 bases). Germline V gene sequence: CDR1 SGDLS, CDR2 YYNGEE. Trimming removed 4 bases at V and 4 bases at J, with 20 bases between. The CDR3 loop spans 16 amino acids. CDR3 amino acids: CASSPSSIGDPYGYTF. The CDR3 DNA is TGTGCCAGCAGCCCCAGTAGTATAGGGGATCCCTATGGCTACACCTTC.

The chain links TRBV11-2 to TRBJ2-2; D may match TRBD1 or TRBD2 (5 bases each). Germline V CDR1 and CDR2: SGHAT, FQNNGV. This CDR3 region has 17 residues. V was pared by 5 bases and J by 1 base, with 17 bases between. The CDR3 DNA reads as TGTGCCAGCAGCCCAACGAGAGAGAGGGGGAACACCGGGGAGCTGTTTTTT. The encoded protein is CASSPTRERGNTGELFF.

The chain carries TRBV27 and TRBJ2-1; D gene uncertain. Trimming removed 0 bases from V and 5 bases from J, with 17 bases in between. CDR1 and CDR2 from the germline V gene are MNHEY and SMNVEV (reference sequence). This CDR3 spans 17 amino acids. The DNA for the CDR3 is TGTGCCAGCAGTTTATCCCCTGGCAGGCGAAGGAACAATGAGCAGTTCTTC. Encoded protein: CASSLSPGRRRNNEQFF.

This rearrangement joins TRBV7-9 to TRBJ1-2; 7 bases are a match to TRBD1. The length of the CDR3 is 14 residues. CDR1 and CDR2 (germline): SEHNR, FQNEAQ (reference sequence). V dropped 5 bases and J dropped 4; count of bases not matched to a gene: 7. The CDR3 is CASSPGTASYGYTF. The CDR3 coding sequence is TGTGCCAGCAGCCCCGGGACAGCCAGCTATGGCTACACCTTC.

The genes are TRBV4-2 and TRBJ2-5; 12 positions match TRBD2. This CDR3 region has 16 residues. Germline CDR1 LGHNA, CDR2 YNFKEQ. Losses at the gene ends were 0 bases for V and 5 bases for J; bases not matched to a gene: 4. The CDR3 bases are TGTGCCAGCAGCCAAGACGAGCTAGCGGGGGGGGAGACCCAGTACTTC. Amino acids: CASSQDELAGGETQYF.

In its sample, this clone was seen once. The rearrangement uses TRBV6-4 and TRBJ2-1, with 7 bases lining up with TRBD2. The trim removed 3 bases at V and 0 bases at J, leaving 5 bases unmatched. Germline assignment: CDR1 MRHNA and CDR2 SNTAGT. The CDR3 contains 16 residues. This CDR3 is CASSEAASGSYNEQFF. In nucleotides, the CDR3 is TGTGCCAGCAGTGAGGCCGCTAGCGGCTCCTACAATGAGCAGTTCTTC.

A single count supports this clone. This sequence joins TRBV15 and TRBJ1-1; possible D gene TRBD1, 5 bases. The CDR3 extends over 14 amino acids. The ends were cut back, 4 bases at V and 6 bases at J, with 15 bases in the middle. Germline V gives CDR1 LNHNV, CDR2 YYDKDF (reference sequence). CDR3 protein: CATSMGRASSEAFF. The DNA of the CDR3 is TGTGCCACCAGCATGGGCAGGGCGTCATCTGAAGCTTTCTTT. The variable domain in full, completed from reference TRBV15 and TRBJ1-1, reads DAMVIQNPRYQVTQFGKPVTLSCSQTLNHNVMYWYQQKSSQAPKLLFHYYDKDFNNEADTPDNFQSRRPNTSFCFLDIRSPGLGDTAMYLCATSMGRASSEAFFGQGTRLTVV.

V usage is TRBV5-1 and J usage is TRBJ1-4; no clear D. The length of the CDR3 is 11 residues. Deletions cut 2 bases from V and 11 bases from J, with 7 bases between. Germline CDR1 SGHRS, CDR2 YFSETQ. CDR3 in DNA: TGCGCCAGCAGCTTCTCGCTGAAACTGTTTTTT. Encoded protein: CASSFSLKLFF.

This chain joins TRBV10-2 and TRBJ2-7; no definite D call. Between the trimmed V and J ends, which lost 7 bases and 2 bases, there was a span of 12 bases. This CDR3 contains 13 residues. Germline CDR1 WSHSY, CDR2 SAAADI. The chain's CDR3 is CASKPYSAYEQYF. The DNA for the CDR3 is TGCGCCAGCAAACCTTATTCCGCCTACGAGCAGTACTTC.

CDR3 protein: CASSLAYEQYF. The CDR3 bases are TGTGCCAGCAGCTTGGCCTACGAGCAGTACTTC. The rearrangement joins TRBV5-8 to TRBJ2-7; D not resolved. This CDR3 has 11 residues. CDR1 is SGHTS, CDR2 YDEGEE, per germline. V was clipped by 0 bases and J by 2 bases, with 0 bases between them. The full variable domain, in which reference TRBV5-8 and TRBJ2-7 provide the parts outside the CDR3, is EAGVTQSPTHLIKTRGQQATLRCSPISGHTSVYWYQQALGLGLQFLLWYDEGEERNRGNFPPRFSGRQFPNYSSELNVNALELEDSALYLCASSLAYEQYFGPGTRLTVT.

The chain uses TRBV19 and TRBJ1-1; possibly TRBD1 for D (6 bases). CDR3 length: 12 amino acids. CDR1 is LNHDA and CDR2 is SQIVND in the germline V gene (reference sequence). V lost 5 bases and J 6 bases, leaving 10 bases between the germline ends. CDR3: CASSPGAPEAFF. In DNA, the CDR3 is TGTGCCAGTAGTCCGGGGGCTCCTGAAGCTTTCTTT. The full variable domain, rest sourced from reference TRBV19 and TRBJ1-1, is DGGITQSPKYLFRKEGQNVTLSCEQNLNHDAMYWYRQDPGQGLRLIYYSQIVNDFQKGDIAEGYSVSREKKESFPLTVTSAQKNPTAFYLCASSPGAPEAFFGQGTRLTVV.

The chain uses TRBV14 and TRBJ2-7, with 12 bases identical to TRBD1. The V and J ends lost 1 base and 6 bases, in that order; junction bases with no gene match: 4. CDR3 size: 15 residues. Germline lookup yields CDR1 SGHDN and CDR2 FVKESK. The CDR3, as DNA: TGTGCCAGCAGCCAAGGGAGGGGACAGGGGGCCGAGCAGTACTTC. Translation gives CASSQGRGQGAEQYF.

The chain carries TRBV9 and TRBJ2-3; the match to TRBD2 covers 10 bases. The germline CDR1 and CDR2 sequences are SGDLS and YYNGEE. J gave up 1 base and V 7 bases, and 6 bases lay outside the gene matches. This CDR3 comprises 15 residues. Written as DNA, the CDR3 is TGTGCCAGCTCCCCCGGGACTAGCGGCACAGATACGCAGTATTTT. Translation gives CASSPGTSGTDTQYF.

The chain carries TRBV6-1 and TRBJ1-2; D may be TRBD1 (6 bases). Germline-derived CDR1 and CDR2 are MNHNS and SASEGT. V lost 5 bases to trimming and J lost 3 bases, with 10 bases between them. The CDR3 sequence is 13 residues long. Written as DNA, the CDR3 is TGTGCCAGCAGTCGGGACAAATACTATGGCTACACCTTC. Encoded protein: CASSRDKYYGYTF.

The V call is TRBV30, the J call TRBJ2-7; D is possibly TRBD1 (6 bases). The V end lost 2 bases, the J end lost 6 bases, and 20 bases lay between the germline ends. The CDR3 covers 15 residues. CDR1 is GTSNPN, CDR2 SVGIG, per germline (reference sequence). The CDR3 is CAWSPLQGFGFEQYF. CDR3 nucleotides: TGTGCCTGGAGTCCTCTACAGGGTTTTGGGTTCGAGCAGTACTTC. Full variable domain (remainder filled in from reference TRBV30 and TRBJ2-7): SQTIHQWPATLVQPVGSPLSLECTVEGTSNPNLYWYRQAAGRGLQLLFYSVGIGQISSEVPQNLSASRPQDRQFILSSKKLLLSDSGFYLCAWSPLQGFGFEQYFGPGTRLTVT.